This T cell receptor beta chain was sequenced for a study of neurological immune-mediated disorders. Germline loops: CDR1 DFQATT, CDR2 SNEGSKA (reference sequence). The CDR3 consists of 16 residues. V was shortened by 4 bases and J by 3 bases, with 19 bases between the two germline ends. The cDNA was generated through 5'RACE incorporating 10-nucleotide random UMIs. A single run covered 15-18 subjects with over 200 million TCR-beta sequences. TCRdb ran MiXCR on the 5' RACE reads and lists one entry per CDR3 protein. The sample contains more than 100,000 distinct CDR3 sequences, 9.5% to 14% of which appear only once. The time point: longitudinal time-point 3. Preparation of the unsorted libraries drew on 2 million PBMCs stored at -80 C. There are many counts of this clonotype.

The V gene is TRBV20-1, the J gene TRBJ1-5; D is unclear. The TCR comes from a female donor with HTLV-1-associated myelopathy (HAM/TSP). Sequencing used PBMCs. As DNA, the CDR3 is TGCAGTGCTACCTCGGTTCAGAAAAGATCCAATCAGCCCCAGCATTTT. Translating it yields CSATSVQKRSNQPQHF.